This entry is about one TCR beta chain. V dropped 0 bases and J dropped 1 base, with 10 bases sitting between them. Germline lookup yields CDR1 SEHNR and CDR2 FQNEAQ (reference sequence). The CDR3 sequence is 16 residues long. These data are taken from a study of T-cell reconstitution after alpha-beta-depleted transplantation in children. Preparing the TCRbeta library involved the use of unique molecular identifiers. TCRdb ran MiXCR on the PCR reads and lists one entry per CDR3 protein. The table records about 640,000 distinct CDR3 sequences, around 16% of them present only once. The sequence came from a human donor who donated a stem cell graft to a child with acute myeloid leukemia. Sequences were derived from PBMCs from the stem cell graft donor, sampled from the stem cell graft. This sequence joins TRBV7-9 and TRBJ1-3; weak D call: TRBD1 (5 bases). CDR3: CASSLAGTPSGNTIYF. CDR3 DNA sequence: TGTGCCAGCAGCTTAGCCGGGACGCCTTCTGGAAACACCATATATTTT.